The 3 T cell receptor beta chains given below trace back to one sample, sequenced in a study of blood T cell repertoires in COVID-19. Some clones are missing from TCRdb's copy, which holds only in-frame ones; the method was immunoSEQ multiplex PCR. The sample has about 280,000 clones, roughly 91% seen once. The sample comprised peripheral blood. The receptors originated from a man aged 40-55 years with acute or convalescent COVID-19.

The chain uses TRBV11-1 and TRBJ2-2; 11 bases line up with TRBD2. CDR1 SGHAT and CDR2 FQDESV come from the germline V gene (reference sequence). Trimming at V came to 2 bases and at J to 1 base, leaving 0 bases not matched to a gene. The CDR3 extends over 16 amino acids. The CDR3: CASSLTSGGNTGELFF. The CDR3 coding sequence is TGTGCCAGCAGCTTAACTAGCGGGGGGAACACCGGGGAGCTGTTTTTT.

This chain joins TRBV5-4 and TRBJ1-6; weak D call: TRBD1 (6 bases). CDR3 size: 13 residues. V was clipped by 4 bases and J by 11 bases, with 13 bases between them. CDR1 SGHNT and CDR2 YYREEE come from the germline V gene (reference sequence). For the CDR3, the DNA is TGTGCCAGCAGCCGGCTACAGGGAGCACCCCTCCACTTT. It translates to CASSRLQGAPLHF.

This clone appeared a few times. The rearrangement joins TRBV2 to TRBJ1-3; possible D gene TRBD1, 6 bases. Germline V gene data show CDR1 as SNHLY and CDR2 as FYNNEI. CDR3 length: 15 amino acids. V gave up 6 bases and J gave up 1 base, with 13 bases separating them. CDR3 protein: CASRIQGKSGNTIYF. CDR3 DNA sequence: TGTGCCAGCAGGATTCAGGGGAAATCTGGAAACACCATATATTTT.